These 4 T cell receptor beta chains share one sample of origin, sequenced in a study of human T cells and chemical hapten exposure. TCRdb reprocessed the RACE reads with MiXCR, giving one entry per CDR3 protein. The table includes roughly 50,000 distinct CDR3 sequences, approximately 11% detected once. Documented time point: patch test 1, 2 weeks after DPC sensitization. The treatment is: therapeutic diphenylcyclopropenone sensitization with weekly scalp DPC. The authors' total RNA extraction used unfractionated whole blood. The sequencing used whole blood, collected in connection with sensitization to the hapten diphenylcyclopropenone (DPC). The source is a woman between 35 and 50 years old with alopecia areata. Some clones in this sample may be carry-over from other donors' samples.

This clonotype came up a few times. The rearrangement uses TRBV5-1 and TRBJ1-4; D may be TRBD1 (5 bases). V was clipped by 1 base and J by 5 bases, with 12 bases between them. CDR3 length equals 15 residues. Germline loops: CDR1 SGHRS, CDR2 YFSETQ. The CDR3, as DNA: TGCGCCAGCAGCTTGACGGGACCGGGAAATGAAAAACTGTTTTTT. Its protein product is CASSLTGPGNEKLFF.

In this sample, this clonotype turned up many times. CDR3 region: CASSSDPRNEQFF. The CDR3 DNA reads as TGCGCCAGCAGCTCGGACCCCCGCAATGAGCAGTTCTTC. The chain employs TRBV5-1 and TRBJ2-1, with D unclear. The CDR3 runs to 13 residues. Trimming removed 3 bases at V and 6 bases at J, with 10 bases between. Germline V lookup: CDR1 SGHRS, CDR2 YFSETQ. The entire variable domain, with the rest obtained from reference TRBV5-1 and TRBJ2-1, is as follows: KAGVTQTPRYLIKTRGQQVTLSCSPISGHRSVSWYQQTPGQGLQFLFEYFSETQRNKGNFPGRFSGRQFSNSRSEMNVSTLELGDSALYLCASSSDPRNEQFFGPGTRLTVL.

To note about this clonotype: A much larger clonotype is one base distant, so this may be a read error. The CDR3 region is CASSPRLAGNIGELFF. DNA of the CDR3: TGTGCCAGCAGCCCCCGCCTAGCGGGAAACATCGGGGAGCTGTTTTTT. The rearrangement joins TRBV6-5 to TRBJ2-2; TRBD2 aligns across 9 bases. The CDR3 is made up of 16 amino acids. Germline V CDR1 and CDR2: MNHEY, SVGAGI.

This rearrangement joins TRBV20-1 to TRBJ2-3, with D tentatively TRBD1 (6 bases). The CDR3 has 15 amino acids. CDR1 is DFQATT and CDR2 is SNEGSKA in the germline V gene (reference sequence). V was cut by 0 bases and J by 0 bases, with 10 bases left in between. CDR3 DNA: TGCAGTGCTAGAGACCGGGACACAAGCACAGATACGCAGTATTTT. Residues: CSARDRDTSTDTQYF.